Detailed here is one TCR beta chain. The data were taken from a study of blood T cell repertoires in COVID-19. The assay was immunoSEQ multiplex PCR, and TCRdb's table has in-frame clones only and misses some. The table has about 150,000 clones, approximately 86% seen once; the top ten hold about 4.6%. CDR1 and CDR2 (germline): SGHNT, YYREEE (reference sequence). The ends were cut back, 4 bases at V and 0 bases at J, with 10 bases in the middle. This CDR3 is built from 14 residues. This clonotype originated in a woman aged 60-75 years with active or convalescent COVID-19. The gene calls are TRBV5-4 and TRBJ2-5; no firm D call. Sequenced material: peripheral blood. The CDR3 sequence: CASSTGPDQETQYF. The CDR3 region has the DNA TGTGCCAGCAGCACGGGTCCCGACCAAGAGACCCAGTACTTC.